This T cell receptor (beta chain) was sequenced for a study of blood T cell repertoires in COVID-19. Clones were read by immunoSEQ multiplex PCR, and TCRdb kept only the in-frame ones, dropping some. The sample has 470,000 or so clones, roughly 85% seen once; the top ten hold approximately 3.4%. The CDR3 extends over 16 amino acids. In germline, CDR1 is MNHEY, CDR2 SMNVEV (reference sequence). Trimming removed 0 bases from V and 1 base from J, with 12 bases in between. This chain joins TRBV27 and TRBJ2-5, with D possibly being TRBD1 (6 bases). This clonotype originated in a human donor in a cohort sampled during active COVID-19. The sample taken for sequencing was peripheral blood. CDR3 amino acids: CASSLSSTGLQETQYF. CDR3 nucleotide sequence: TGTGCCAGCAGTTTATCGTCCACAGGGCTCCAAGAGACCCAGTACTTC.